Sequencing of this T cell receptor beta chain was carried out in a study of blood T cell repertoires in COVID-19. Study-level information: Researchers got acute and convalescent COVID-19 samples from the United States, Italy and Spain. Sample material is recorded as cDNA or gDNA derived from T cells, B-cell-depleted T cells, or PBMCs.

As handled by the study authors: Estimated nucleated cell counts came from reference gene primer amplification. The table came from immunoSEQ multiplex PCR; TCRdb's copy has only in-frame clones and leaves some out. V and J calls plus clone size are reproduced from that table; the DNA served to infer D and trimming. The sample yields roughly 180,000 clones, nearly 85% seen once. In its sample, this clone was seen a few times. The length of the CDR3 is 18 residues. Per germline, CDR1 SEHNR and CDR2 FQNEAQ (reference sequence). The J segment lost 0 bases and the V segment lost 5 bases, leaving 10 bases of the junction unmatched.

V usage is TRBV7-9 and J usage is TRBJ2-6; 7 bases line up with TRBD1. The specimen sequenced was peripheral blood. The sequence derives from a woman under 40 with acute or convalescent COVID-19. The CDR3 DNA sequence: TGTGCCAGCAGCGGTTGGGACAGCAGTATCTCTGGGGCCAACGTCCTGACTTTC. This translates into CASSGWDSSISGANVLTF.